The 29 T cell receptor beta chains reported below all come from one sample, sequenced in a study of T cells in Graves' hyperthyroidism and ophthalmopathy. Amplified TCR beta CDR3 regions came from RNA transcripts. Primed by the HTBI set, a first-round RT-PCR was run on the TCR CDR3. TCRdb analysed the multiplex PCR reads with MiXCR anew, one entry per CDR3 protein. The repertoire consists of some 600,000 distinct CDR3 sequences, with around 14% occurring once and the leading ten covering roughly 6.2%. Source material: blood. These receptors originate from a woman in her 30s with Graves' hyperthyroidism that later progressed to Graves' ophthalmopathy.

This clonotype has ten or more counts. This sequence joins TRBV7-3 and TRBJ1-1; D not resolved. Trimming left V 0 bases short and J 3 bases short, with 8 bases between. The CDR3 is made up of 14 amino acids. Germline V gives CDR1 SGHTA, CDR2 FQGTGA. Here the CDR3 reads CASSLTGRDTEAFF. In nucleotides, the CDR3 is TGTGCCAGCAGCTTAACAGGGCGGGACACTGAAGCTTTCTTT.

This rearrangement joins TRBV7-2 to TRBJ2-7; D not certain. V was cut by 1 base and J by 9 bases, with 16 bases left in between. Looked up from germline, CDR1 is SGHTA and CDR2 is FQGNSA. The CDR3 runs 14 residues. Here the CDR3 reads CASSLVELTTGQYF. In nucleotides, the CDR3 is TGTGCCAGCAGCTTAGTAGAGCTTACTACGGGGCAGTACTTC.

As concerns this clonotype: The CDR3 does not close with the conserved phenylalanine or tryptophan, likely indicating a read error. This chain uses TRBV7-3 with TRBJ1-1, with D maybe TRBD1 (5 bases). The germline CDR1 and CDR2 sequences are SGHTA and FQGTGA. The CDR3 contains 18 residues. V lost 5 bases and J lost 3, with 25 bases in between. CDR3: CASSQGDGGSGWDTEAFS. CDR3 in DNA: TGTGCCAGCAGCCAAGGGGATGGGGGTTCTGGCTGGGACACTGAAGCTTTCTCT.

This clonotype was picked up many times. This chain links TRBV6-1 with TRBJ1-4; D gene uncertain. Trimming left V 8 bases short and J 4 bases short, with 14 bases between. Germline CDR1 is MNHNS and CDR2 is SASEGT. CDR3 length: 14 residues. The DNA of the CDR3 is TGTGCCAGCTCCCCCCTTAGGATTAATGAAAAACTGTTTTTT. Translated: CASSPLRINEKLFF.

There are many counts of this clonotype. The chain has TRBV7-2 and TRBJ2-3; D is unresolved. Germline values: CDR1 SGHTA, CDR2 FQGNSA. V lost 1 base, J lost 5 bases, and 10 bases lay in between. The CDR3 is 14 residues long. The CDR3 is CASSLGPPLDTQYF. For the CDR3, the DNA is TGTGCCAGCAGCTTAGGTCCGCCCTTAGATACGCAGTATTTT. Looking up the rest from reference TRBV7-2 and TRBJ2-3 gives the full variable domain: GAGVSQSPSNKVTEKGKDVELRCDPISGHTALYWYRQSLGQGLEFLIYFQGNSAPDKSGLPSDRFSAERTGGSVSTLTIQRTQQEDSAVYLCASSLGPPLDTQYFGPGTRLTVL.

This clonotype has at least ten counts. The rearrangement links TRBV6-2 or TRBV6-3 to TRBJ2-7, with D hard to call. Per the germline V gene, CDR1 is MNHEY and CDR2 is SVGEGT. Trimming took off 6 bases at V and 3 bases at J, with 12 bases between the two ends. The CDR3 is made up of 13 amino acids. CDR3 in DNA: TGTGCCAGCAGCGCCCGCCAATACTACGAGCAGTACTTC. Protein sequence: CASSARQYYEQYF.

This clonotype was found many times. This chain links TRBV7-2 with TRBJ1-1; a possible D gene is TRBD1 (6 bases). CDR3 length equals 15 residues. CDR1 is SGHTA and CDR2 is FQGNSA in the germline V gene. V was cut by 5 bases and J by 0 bases, with 13 bases left in between. This chain's CDR3 is CASSPQGGMNTEAFF. CDR3 DNA: TGTGCCAGCAGCCCACAAGGGGGTATGAACACTGAAGCTTTCTTT.

This clonotype was seen repeatedly, ten times or more. The chain recombines TRBV18 with TRBJ1-5; D not resolved. Deletions cut 5 bases from V and 5 bases from J, with 13 bases between. Germline CDR1 and CDR2: KGHSH and LQKENI. CDR3 size: 14 residues. The CDR3 DNA sequence: TGTGCCAGCTCATTCATTGGCTCCGATCAGCCCCAGCATTTT. It translates to CASSFIGSDQPQHF.

This clonotype was recorded many times. This chain links TRBV28 with TRBJ2-1, with a possible D match to TRBD2 (6 bases). Trimming took off 3 bases at V and 9 bases at J, with 12 bases between the two ends. Germline V gene lookup returns CDR1 MDHEN and CDR2 SYDVKM. This CDR3 comprises 13 residues. The CDR3 sequence is CASSLGDSGEQFF. CDR3 coding DNA: TGTGCCAGCAGTTTGGGGGATAGCGGTGAGCAGTTCTTC.

This clonotype was observed a handful of times. A much larger clone lies a single base off, so this may be a read error. This sequence joins TRBV30 and TRBJ1-1; maybe TRBD1 (5 bases). This CDR3 has 14 amino acids. Per germline, CDR1 GTSNPN and CDR2 SVGIG (reference sequence). V lost 0 bases to trimming and J lost 7 bases, with 15 bases between them. CDR3 residues: CAWSVQSPDSEAFF. Written as DNA, the CDR3 is TGTGCCTGGAGTGTACAAAGCCCTGACAGTGAAGCTTTCTTT.

J is TRBJ2-7 and V is TRBV7-9; D is possibly TRBD2 (7 bases). Germline assignment: CDR1 SEHNR and CDR2 FQNEAQ (reference sequence). The CDR3 loop spans 14 amino acids. V shed 5 bases and J shed 4 bases, with 15 bases lying between them. The CDR3 bases are TGTGCCAGCAGCCAGCCGGGGAGGGGGTACGAGCAGTACTTC. Protein: CASSQPGRGYEQYF.

This clonotype has at least ten counts. The V and J genes are TRBV4-1 and TRBJ1-2; D unclear. Germline V lookup: CDR1 MGHRA, CDR2 YSYEKL. V lost 0 bases, J lost 4 bases, and 9 bases lay in between. The CDR3 length is 14 residues. CDR3 in amino acids: CASSQDPGAYGYTF. In DNA form, the CDR3 reads TGCGCCAGCAGCCAAGATCCGGGAGCCTATGGCTACACCTTC.

At least ten counts were recorded for this clonotype. The rearrangement links TRBV10-3 to TRBJ2-3; D ambiguous. V lost 6 bases and J lost 3, with 10 bases in between. CDR1 is ENHRY and CDR2 is SYGVKD in the germline V gene. The CDR3 sequence is 13 residues long. In DNA, the CDR3 is TGTGCCATCAGCAGATCCGTAACAGATACGCAGTATTTT. Protein sequence: CAISRSVTDTQYF.

As regards this clonotype: A much larger clone lies one base from this, so it may be a read error. V and J are TRBV7-2 and TRBJ2-1; 7 positions agree with TRBD2. The CDR3 loop spans 15 amino acids. CDR1 SGHTA and CDR2 FQGNSA come from the germline V gene. The CDR3 coding sequence is TGTGCCAGCAGCTTAGCGGCTAGCGGTTACAATGAGCAGCTCTTC. It codes for CASSLAASGYNEQLF. The whole variable domain, filled in from reference TRBV7-2 and TRBJ2-1, reads GAGVSQSPSNKVTEKGKDVELRCDPISGHTALYWYRQSLGQGLEFLIYFQGNSAPDKSGLPSDRFSAERTGGSVSTLTIQRTQQEDSAVYLCASSLAASGYNEQLFGPGTRLTVL.

In this sample, this clonotype turned up many times. The genes are TRBV24-1 and TRBJ2-5, with D unclear. Germline CDR1 KGHDR, CDR2 SFDVKD. CDR3 length equals 13 residues. V lost 1 base to trimming and J lost 5 bases, with 7 bases between them. CDR3 in amino acids: CATSDLGWETQYF. As DNA, the CDR3 is TGTGCCACCAGTGATTTAGGGTGGGAGACCCAGTACTTC.

V and J are TRBV18 and TRBJ1-1; D ambiguous. The CDR3 is 14 amino acids. The germline V gene encodes CDR1 KGHSH and CDR2 LQKENI. Trimming took off 3 bases at V and 5 bases at J, with 13 bases between the two ends. DNA of the CDR3: TGTGCCAGCTCACCGTCGGGCAAAGAGACTGAAGCTTTCTTT. Protein sequence: CASSPSGKETEAFF.

This clonotype was detected only a few times. The chain carries TRBV12-5 and TRBJ2-7, with 7 bases that match TRBD2. V lost 4 bases to trimming and J lost 3 bases; unmatched junction nucleotides: 0. The length of the CDR3 is 12 residues. Germline V CDR1 and CDR2: LGHNT, FRNRAP. CDR3 DNA sequence: TGTGCTAGTGGTTGGACTAGCTACGAGCAGTACTTC. It yields the protein CASGWTSYEQYF.

V and J are TRBV27 and TRBJ1-5, with TRBD1 matching 7 bases. This CDR3 region has 15 residues. Germline V gene lookup returns CDR1 MNHEY and CDR2 SMNVEV (reference sequence). V shed 6 bases and J 7 bases; nucleotides not matched to a gene: 12. CDR3 DNA: TGTGCCAGCAGACTGACCCTGACAGGGACGCAGCCCCAGCATTTT. Amino acid sequence: CASRLTLTGTQPQHF.

This clonotype was seen many times. J is TRBJ1-5 and V is TRBV30; D is ambiguous. The CDR3 contains 13 residues. V was pared by 4 bases and J by 9 bases, with 16 bases between. Per the germline V gene, CDR1 is GTSNPN and CDR2 is SVGIG (reference sequence). This chain's CDR3 is CAWTRPGLGPQHF. The CDR3 DNA is TGTGCCTGGACCCGACCAGGCTTGGGGCCCCAGCATTTT. Supplemented by reference TRBV30 and TRBJ1-5, the full variable domain reads SQTIHQWPATLVQPVGSPLSLECTVEGTSNPNLYWYRQAAGRGLQLLFYSVGIGQISSEVPQNLSASRPQDRQFILSSKKLLLSDSGFYLCAWTRPGLGPQHFGDGTRLSIL.

This clonotype came up a few times. The chain links TRBV5-4 to TRBJ1-2; D is unclear. Germline loops: CDR1 SGHNT, CDR2 YYREEE (reference sequence). The CDR3 loop spans 13 amino acids. Trimming shortened V by 6 bases and J by 6 bases, and 15 bases separated the two germline ends. CDR3 sequence reads: CASTHRRMDGYTF. CDR3 bases: TGTGCCAGCACTCACCGCAGGATGGATGGCTACACCTTC.

In this sample, this clonotype turned up many times. V usage is TRBV28 and J usage is TRBJ1-5; D remains unclear. This CDR3 contains 14 residues. Germline V gene lookup returns CDR1 MDHEN and CDR2 SYDVKM. Between the trimmed V and J ends, which lost 6 bases and 2 bases, there was a span of 11 bases. CDR3 region: CASSLPTRNQPQHF. CDR3 nucleotides: TGTGCCAGCAGCCTACCTACCCGCAATCAGCCCCAGCATTTT. The whole variable domain, filled in from reference TRBV28 and TRBJ1-5, reads DVKVTQSSRYLVKRTGEKVFLECVQDMDHENMFWYRQDPGLGLRLIYFSYDVKMKEKGDIPEGYSVSREKKERFSLILESASTNQTSMYLCASSLPTRNQPQHFGDGTRLSIL.

This clonotype was detected many times. This chain uses TRBV28 with TRBJ1-1, with D possibly being TRBD1 (5 bases). The germline V and J ends were trimmed by 5 bases and 9 bases, with 16 bases remaining between them. The CDR3 covers 13 residues. Germline V CDR1 and CDR2: MDHEN, SYDVKM. The CDR3 bases are TGTGCCAGCAGTAAGGGGAGGTCGGGACAAGCTTTCTTT. It specifies CASSKGRSGQAFF. Full variable domain (outside the CDR3, taken from reference TRBV28 and TRBJ1-1): DVKVTQSSRYLVKRTGEKVFLECVQDMDHENMFWYRQDPGLGLRLIYFSYDVKMKEKGDIPEGYSVSREKKERFSLILESASTNQTSMYLCASSKGRSGQAFFGQGTRLTVV.

This clonotype was observed at least ten times. The chain recombines TRBV14 with TRBJ2-1; TRBD2 aligns across 7 bases. Germline CDR1 reads SGHDN; CDR2 reads FVKESK. J lost 4 bases, V lost 1 base, and 7 bases had no gene match. The CDR3 has 16 amino acids. The CDR3 DNA is TGTGCCAGCAGCCAAGTTGGTGGCGGGAGTTACAATGAGCAGTTCTTC. Protein product: CASSQVGGGSYNEQFF.

This clonotype has only a few counts. The chain has TRBV6-2 or TRBV6-3 and TRBJ2-2; possibly TRBD1 for D (6 bases). From germline, CDR1 is MNHEY and CDR2 SVGEGT. The CDR3 covers 15 residues. V lost 6 bases, J lost 1 base, and 12 bases lay in between. The CDR3 is CASRIPGQNTGELFF. The CDR3 region has the DNA TGTGCCAGCAGGATCCCGGGACAGAACACCGGGGAGCTGTTTTTT.

This clonotype appeared many times. The rearrangement links TRBV19 to TRBJ2-1; 9 bases match TRBD1. The CDR3 runs to 18 residues. Germline values: CDR1 LNHDA, CDR2 SQIVND (reference sequence). J gave up 6 bases and V 1 base, and 13 bases lay outside the gene matches. The DNA for the CDR3 is TGTGCCAGTAGTATAGGTCTACAGGGGGCAAGTTTCGTCAATGAGCAGTTCTTC. It encodes CASSIGLQGASFVNEQFF.

This clonotype appeared a few times. The chain couples TRBV7-8 to TRBJ2-2; D possibly corresponds to TRBD1 (6 bases). The CDR3 covers 16 residues. Germline CDR1 and CDR2: SGHVS and FQNEAQ. V dropped 2 bases and J dropped 5 bases, with 15 bases sitting between them. The CDR3 sequence is CASSLRRQVVTGELFF. The CDR3 bases are TGTGCCAGCAGCTTAAGGAGACAGGTTGTAACCGGGGAGCTGTTTTTT. The full variable domain, its missing parts supplied by reference TRBV7-8 and TRBJ2-2, is GAGVSQSPRYKVAKRGQDVALRCDPISGHVSLFWYQQALGQGPEFLTYFQNEAQLDKSGLPSDRFFAERPEGSVSTLKIQRTQQEDSAVYLCASSLRRQVVTGELFFGEGSRLTVL.

This clonotype occurred a few times. The V call is TRBV20-1, the J call TRBJ2-5; no clear D gene. Germline V gene sequence: CDR1 DFQATT, CDR2 SNEGSKA (reference sequence). The germline V and J ends were trimmed by 6 bases and 5 bases, with 10 bases remaining between them. The CDR3 sequence is 11 residues long. The CDR3, as DNA: TGCAGTGCCCTGGAAGCCGAGACCCAGTACTTC. Protein: CSALEAETQYF.

To note about this clonotype: A much more abundant neighbour one base away suggests this may be a read error. The chain links TRBV5-6 to TRBJ1-5; TRBD1 might be the D (6 bases). This CDR3 has 13 residues. The V gene's germline CDR1 is SGHDT and CDR2 YYEEEE. DNA for the CDR3: TGTGCCAGCAGCTTACAGGGCTGGCAGCCCCGGCATTTT. Translation gives CASSLQGWQPRHF. Full variable domain (missing parts from reference TRBV5-6 and TRBJ1-5): DAGVTQSPTHLIKTRGQQVTLRCSPKSGHDTVSWYQQALGQGPQFIFQYYEEEERQRGNFPDRFSGHQFPNYSSELNVNALLLGDSALYLCASSLQGWQPRHFGDGTRLSIL.

This clonotype was detected a few times. The J gene is TRBJ2-1, the V gene TRBV20-1, with D uncertain. V gave up 2 bases and J gave up 14 bases, with 4 bases separating them. The germline gives CDR1 DFQATT, CDR2 SNEGSKA (reference sequence). This CDR3 region has 8 residues. The CDR3 DNA is TGCAGTGCTAGAAACGAGTTCTTC. Translating it yields CSARNEFF.